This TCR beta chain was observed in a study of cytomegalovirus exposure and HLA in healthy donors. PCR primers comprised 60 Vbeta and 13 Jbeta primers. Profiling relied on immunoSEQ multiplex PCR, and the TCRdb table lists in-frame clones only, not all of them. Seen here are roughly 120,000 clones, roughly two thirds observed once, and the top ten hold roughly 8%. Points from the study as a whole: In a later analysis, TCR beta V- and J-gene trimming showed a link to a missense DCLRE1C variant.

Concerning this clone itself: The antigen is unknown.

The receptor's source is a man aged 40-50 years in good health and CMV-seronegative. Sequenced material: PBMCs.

In DNA form, the CDR3 reads TGTGCCAGCAGCTCCCAGGGGGTGACAGATACGCAGTATTTT. Translating it yields CASSSQGVTDTQYF. The chain employs TRBV9 and TRBJ2-3; 7 bases agree with TRBD1. The CDR3 contains 14 residues. Per germline, CDR1 SGDLS and CDR2 YYNGEE. The V and J ends lost 4 bases and 3 bases, in that order; junction bases with no gene match: 5.